A single sample is the source of the 19 T cell receptor beta chains below, sequenced in a study of a mutant IDH1 vaccine in newly diagnosed glioma. Antigens for these TCRs are unknown. Time point meaning: week 23, last vaccination. In every dose of vaccine, 300 ug of mutant IDH1 20-mer peptide was given alongside topical imiquimod. This table comes from immunoSEQ multiplex PCR, and its TCRdb copy is limited to in-frame clones, with some not included. The table has 70,000 to 90,000 clones, 70% to 90% seen once; the top ten hold 2% to 2.5%. The sequenced sample was PBMCs, obtained from a glioma patient whose treatment included an IDH1 peptide vaccine. Receptor source: a young man with glioma. Some clones in this sample may be carry-over from other donors' samples.

This clone was counted a few times. The V gene is TRBV4-3, the J gene TRBJ1-2; 7 nucleotides match TRBD1. The length of the CDR3 is 15 residues. Germline CDR1 is LGHNA and CDR2 is YSLEER. V lost 4 bases, J lost 6 bases, and 11 bases stayed unmatched. The CDR3 region has the DNA TGCGCCAGCAGCCGCCGACAGGGAAAGGGACATGGCTACACCTTC. This sequence encodes CASSRRQGKGHGYTF.

This clone was found once. Other nucleotide sequences from this sample produce the same CDR3. V usage is TRBV7-9 and J usage is TRBJ2-5, with D uncertain. This CDR3 spans 11 amino acids. The germline CDR1 and CDR2 sequences are SEHNR and FQNEAQ (reference sequence). V lost 1 base to trimming and J lost 7 bases, with 4 bases between them. DNA of the CDR3: TGTGCCAGCAGCTTAGGGGGGACCCAGTACTTC. It specifies CASSLGGTQYF. Together with reference TRBV7-9 and TRBJ2-5, the CDR3 gives the full variable domain: DTGVSQNPRHKITKRGQNVTFRCDPISEHNRLYWYRQTLGQGPEFLTYFQNEAQLEKSRLLSDRFSAERPKGSFSTLEIQRTEQGDSAMYLCASSLGGTQYFGPGTRLLVL.

This chain links TRBV28 with TRBJ2-1; D possibly matches TRBD1 or TRBD2 (6 bases each). The germline V and J ends were trimmed by 2 bases and 5 bases, with 13 bases remaining between them. The germline gives CDR1 MDHEN, CDR2 SYDVKM. The CDR3 extends over 15 amino acids. CDR3 in amino acids: CASSLGGLRDNEQFF. The CDR3 nucleotides are TGTGCCAGCAGTTTAGGGGGGCTTAGGGACAATGAGCAGTTCTTC.

The table lists this clone with a few counts. This chain uses TRBV9 with TRBJ2-1; D is unclear. The CDR3 is 14 residues long. Germline V CDR1 and CDR2: SGDLS, YYNGEE. V lost 0 bases to trimming and J lost 4 bases, with 8 bases between them. This CDR3 reads CASSVDRRYNEQFF. The DNA for the CDR3 is TGTGCCAGCAGCGTAGACCGCCGGTACAATGAGCAGTTCTTC. The complete variable domain, with remaining parts taken from reference TRBV9 and TRBJ2-1, reads DSGVTQTPKHLITATGQRVTLRCSPRSGDLSVYWYQQSLDQGLQFLIQYYNGEERAKGNILERFSAQQFPDLHSELNLSSLELGDSALYFCASSVDRRYNEQFFGPGTRLTVL.

A few counts support this clone. The junction shows a germline mismatch at one end, possibly a read error. The J gene is TRBJ1-6, the V gene TRBV2; tentatively, D is TRBD1 (5 bases). In germline, CDR1 is SNHLY, CDR2 FYNNEI. The CDR3 sequence is 16 residues long. The CDR3, as DNA: TGTGCCAGCAGCGAAGAAGGGGCCTTAGGGAATTCACCCCTCCACTTT. Protein: CASSEEGALGNSPLHF.

The CDR3 nucleotides are TGTGCCAGCAGCTTATCGGGAGGGGGGTACGAGCAGTACTTC. This gives the protein CASSLSGGGYEQYF. The gene calls are TRBV11-2 and TRBJ2-7, with 8 bases that match TRBD2. V lost 2 bases to trimming and J lost 4 bases; unmatched junction nucleotides: 4. The germline V gene encodes CDR1 SGHAT and CDR2 FQNNGV. The CDR3 is made up of 14 amino acids.

The chain combines TRBV15 with TRBJ1-5; D perhaps matches TRBD1 (6 bases). The CDR3 extends over 18 amino acids. Germline V gene sequence: CDR1 LNHNV, CDR2 YYDKDF (reference sequence). V gave up 1 base and J gave up 3 bases, with 19 bases separating them. The CDR3 region is CATSRGGVGQGLNQPQHF. CDR3 DNA sequence: TGTGCCACCAGCAGAGGGGGAGTTGGGCAGGGGCTCAATCAGCCCCAGCATTTT.

The chain uses TRBV7-9 and TRBJ1-2; D may be TRBD1 (5 bases). The germline gives CDR1 SEHNR, CDR2 FQNEAQ (reference sequence). The CDR3 has 17 amino acids. V lost 5 bases, J lost 5 bases, and 24 bases lay in between. CDR3 sequence: CASSGALPQRGIYGYTF. The CDR3 DNA sequence: TGTGCCAGCAGCGGTGCGCTCCCCCAGAGGGGCATTTATGGCTACACCTTC.

The rearrangement joins TRBV16 to TRBJ2-6, with a weak D call TRBD1 (6 bases). The CDR3 is 16 amino acids. The V end was cut by 4 bases, the J end by 3 bases, with 13 bases between. Germline-derived CDR1 and CDR2 are KGHSY and FQNENV. CDR3 nucleotide sequence: TGTGCCAGCAGCCCCAACCCAGGGGATGGGGCCAACGTCCTGACTTTC. It is translated as CASSPNPGDGANVLTF.

CDR3 sequence reads: CASSPVASWPEAFF. The CDR3 DNA sequence: TGCGCCAGCAGCCCCGTAGCTTCGTGGCCCGAAGCTTTCTTT. The V call is TRBV4-1, the J call TRBJ1-1; D call uncertain. Germline CDR1 and CDR2: MGHRA and YSYEKL. The CDR3 covers 14 residues. Deletions cut 4 bases from V and 8 bases from J, with 17 bases between.

The chain joins TRBV7-9 to TRBJ2-5, with 9 bases fitting TRBD2. Germline CDR1 is SEHNR and CDR2 is FQNEAQ (reference sequence). Trimming removed 1 base from V and 9 bases from J; junction bases left unmatched: 6. The CDR3 length is 14 residues. The CDR3 DNA is TGTGCCAGCAGCTTAGGCGGGGGGGGAAACCCCCAGTACTTC. Translation gives CASSLGGGGNPQYF.

The V gene is TRBV28, the J gene TRBJ2-1; D unresolved. This CDR3 has 15 amino acids. Trimming left V 7 bases short and J 0 bases short, with 13 bases between. Germline V gives CDR1 MDHEN, CDR2 SYDVKM. CDR3 protein: CASTGPFSSYNEQFF. DNA for the CDR3: TGTGCCAGCACCGGGCCATTCAGCTCCTACAATGAGCAGTTCTTC.

The chain is built from TRBV6-1 and TRBJ2-6; the D is unclear. The V gene lost 1 base and the J gene lost 0 bases, with 4 bases spanning the gap. The CDR3 is 15 residues long. Germline CDR1 is MNHNS and CDR2 is SASEGT. The CDR3 DNA reads as TGTGCCAGCAGTGAAGAAGGCTCTGGGGCCAACGTCCTGACTTTC. It yields the protein CASSEEGSGANVLTF.

The chain recombines TRBV6-5 with TRBJ2-5; D may be TRBD2 (7 bases). The V end lost 5 bases, the J end lost 1 base, and 11 bases lay between the germline ends. The V gene's germline CDR1 is MNHEY and CDR2 SVGAGI. The CDR3 contains 14 residues. The DNA for the CDR3 is TGTGCCAGCAGTAGGGGGGGAAGCCAAGAGACCCAGTACTTC. Translating gives CASSRGGSQETQYF.

J is TRBJ2-2 and V is TRBV6-4; D is uncertain. Germline values: CDR1 MRHNA, CDR2 SNTAGT. Deletions cut 5 bases from V and 4 bases from J, with 8 bases between. The CDR3 contains 13 residues. The CDR3 sequence is CASSSDLTGELFF. The CDR3 DNA is TGTGCCAGCAGTTCCGACCTCACCGGGGAGCTGTTTTTT.

The rearrangement uses TRBV29-1 and TRBJ2-7; no reliable D call. Trimming removed 4 bases at V and 5 bases at J, with 12 bases between. Germline V lookup: CDR1 SQVTM, CDR2 ANQGSEA. The CDR3 loop spans 12 amino acids. CDR3 in DNA: TGCAGCGTTGTAGGCTTAGCCCACGAGCAGTACTTC. This codes for CSVVGLAHEQYF.

V usage is TRBV7-3 and J usage is TRBJ2-7, with 7 bases fitting TRBD2. With V trimmed by 2 bases and J by 2 bases, 3 bases remained unmatched. The CDR3 runs 14 residues. CDR1 is SGHTA and CDR2 is FQGTGA in the germline V gene. The CDR3 DNA reads TGTGCCAGCAGCTTAGAAGCGGGACCCTACGAGCAGTACTTC. It encodes CASSLEAGPYEQYF.

The chain couples TRBV7-9 to TRBJ1-2; a weak D match, TRBD1 (6 bases). Trimming stripped 4 bases from V and 1 base from J, with 19 bases between. This CDR3 spans 17 amino acids. Germline V lookup: CDR1 SEHNR, CDR2 FQNEAQ (reference sequence). The CDR3: CASSSIDRRGGNYGYTF. In nucleotides, the CDR3 is TGTGCCAGCAGCTCCATCGACAGAAGAGGGGGTAACTATGGCTACACCTTC.

This chain links TRBV2 with TRBJ2-7; no reliable D call. CDR3 length equals 14 residues. V was cut by 1 base and J by 3 bases, with 10 bases left in between. Looked up from germline, CDR1 is SNHLY and CDR2 is FYNNEI. CDR3 sequence: CASSEVGQNYEQYF. CDR3 DNA: TGTGCCAGCAGTGAAGTTGGCCAGAACTACGAGCAGTACTTC.